This T cell receptor (beta chain) was obtained from a study of blood T cell repertoires in COVID-19. Study overall: Samples representing acute and convalescent COVID-19 were sourced from the United States, Italy and Spain. PBMCs, B-cell-depleted T cells, or T cells were the source of the cDNA or gDNA that made up the material.

The J segment lost 7 bases and the V segment lost 7 bases, leaving 7 bases of the junction unmatched. The CDR3 loop spans 14 amino acids. Germline CDR1 reads ENHRY; CDR2 reads SYGVKD. How the authors handled the data: Amplification of reference gene primers provided the estimated nucleated cell counts. The method was immunoSEQ multiplex PCR; TCRdb's version includes in-frame clones alone and lacks a portion of them. V and J calls and clone size are those listed in that table; D and trimming were worked out from the DNA. The sample yields about 130,000 clones, approximately 87% seen once. Sequenced sample: peripheral blood. This sequence originates from a woman in her sixties or seventies with acute or convalescent COVID-19. This chain uses TRBV10-3 with TRBJ1-1; 12 bases map to TRBD1. DNA of the CDR3: TGTGCCATCAAAAAGGGACAGGGGGCTGGTGAAGCTTTCTTT. This codes for CAIKKGQGAGEAFF.